Below, 23 T cell receptor beta chains from the same sample are listed, as sequenced in a study of a mutant IDH1 vaccine in newly diagnosed glioma. TCRdb's copy holds only in-frame clones and misses some; the assay was immunoSEQ multiplex PCR. The repertoire consists of about 36,000 clones, with 75% to 85% occurring once and the leading ten covering approximately 9%. Specified time point: baseline, week 1 (first vaccination visit). Treatment denoted: pre-vaccination baseline after standard-of-care therapy. The sample here was PBMCs, taken from a glioma patient treated with radiotherapy, temozolomide or both. Receptors were obtained from a man in his forties with glioma. Some clones in this sample may be carry-over from other donors' samples.

The chain links TRBV6-5 to TRBJ1-5; D call uncertain. The ends were cut back, 0 bases at V and 3 bases at J, with 9 bases in the middle. The germline V gene encodes CDR1 MNHEY and CDR2 SVGAGI. This CDR3 spans 15 amino acids. This CDR3 is CASSYSDGSNQPQHF. The CDR3 region has the DNA TGTGCCAGCAGTTACTCGGACGGATCCAATCAGCCCCAGCATTTT.

CDR3 sequence (DNA): TGTGCCTGGAGTGTACGAGGGGGTTCCACATATACCCTTAACTATGGCTACACCTTC. Its protein product is CAWSVRGGSTYTLNYGYTF. The chain has TRBV30 and TRBJ1-2; D possibly corresponds to TRBD1 (6 bases). The germline V gene has CDR1 GTSNPN and CDR2 SVGIG (reference sequence). This CDR3 region has 19 residues. V lost 0 bases, J lost 1 base, and 24 bases lay in between.

Judged by abundance, this clone is medium-sized. The chain joins TRBV6-6 to TRBJ1-1; D uncertain. V lost 7 bases, J lost 1 base, and 10 bases lay in between. There are 13 residues in the CDR3. The germline V gene has CDR1 MNHNY and CDR2 SVGAGI (reference sequence). CDR3: CASTRRPNTEAFF. CDR3 DNA sequence: TGTGCCAGCACCCGCCGGCCGAACACTGAAGCTTTCTTT.

This clone was seen a few times. This chain links TRBV9 with TRBJ2-3; 9 bases match TRBD1. Germline V gene lookup returns CDR1 SGDLS and CDR2 YYNGEE. V lost 4 bases and J lost 1; bases outside the gene matches: 4. The CDR3 contains 15 residues. This chain's CDR3 is CASSPRTGGTDTQYF. The DNA of the CDR3 is TGTGCCAGCAGCCCTAGGACAGGGGGCACAGATACGCAGTATTTT.

This clone was detected once. The chain combines TRBV5-6 with TRBJ2-7, with 10 nucleotides matching TRBD1. The J segment lost 4 bases and the V segment lost 4 bases, leaving 5 bases of the junction unmatched. Germline V lookup: CDR1 SGHDT, CDR2 YYEEEE. This CDR3 spans 14 amino acids. The CDR3 reads CASSPGQGLYEQYF. The CDR3 DNA follows: TGTGCCAGCAGCCCGGGACAGGGGTTGTACGAGCAGTACTTC.

The table lists this clone with a few counts. V is TRBV18 and J is TRBJ1-1; TRBD1 might be the D (5 bases). Germline assignment: CDR1 KGHSH and CDR2 LQKENI. The CDR3 totals 16 residues. Trimming cost V 3 bases and J 0 bases, with 14 bases left between them. CDR3 coding DNA: TGTGCCAGCTCACCGGTGCAGGGAAGAGTGAACACTGAAGCTTTCTTT. Translating it yields CASSPVQGRVNTEAFF.

In this sample, this clone turned up once. The chain couples TRBV10-1 to TRBJ2-6; no firm D call. V was cut by 6 bases and J by 0 bases, with 6 bases left in between. Looked up from germline, CDR1 is WNHNN and CDR2 is SYGVQD (reference sequence). The CDR3 is 14 amino acids. The CDR3 is CASSESSGANVLTF. DNA for the CDR3: TGCGCCAGCAGCGAGAGCTCTGGGGCCAACGTCCTGACTTTC.

The chain employs TRBV30 and TRBJ1-2; the match to TRBD1 covers 7 bases. With V trimmed by 5 bases and J by 4 bases, 16 bases remained unmatched. The CDR3 spans 16 residues. Germline CDR1 is GTSNPN and CDR2 is SVGIG (reference sequence). The CDR3 DNA reads TGTGCCTGGCGGCGCAGAGGGGGCGAGCTTGTCTATGGCTACACCTTC. Amino acid sequence: CAWRRRGGELVYGYTF.

CDR3 sequence (DNA): TGTGCCTGGAAAACTAGCGGGGGGGCTTACGAGCAGTTCTTC. Translating gives CAWKTSGGAYEQFF. This chain links TRBV30 with TRBJ2-1, with 13 bases aligning to TRBD2. The CDR3 contains 14 residues. CDR1 is GTSNPN, CDR2 SVGIG, per germline (reference sequence). V shed 4 bases and J 10 bases; nucleotides not matched to a gene: 7.

The chain recombines TRBV5-1 with TRBJ2-3; 14 bases map to TRBD2. CDR1 and CDR2 (germline): SGHRS, YFSETQ. V was clipped by 6 bases and J by 4 bases; unmatched bases: 4. The CDR3 consists of 15 residues. The CDR3 sequence: CASTGTSGGPDTQYF. The CDR3 DNA reads TGCGCCAGCACCGGGACTAGCGGGGGCCCAGATACGCAGTATTTT.

Of note for this clone: The same CDR3 is also encoded by other DNA sequences in this sample. The CDR3 coding sequence is TGTGCCTGGAGTGGGAAAAGCAATCAGCCCCAGCATTTT. Translating it yields CAWSGKSNQPQHF. This sequence joins TRBV30 and TRBJ1-5; D is unresolved. Germline loops: CDR1 GTSNPN, CDR2 SVGIG (reference sequence). Trimming took off 1 base at V and 1 base at J, with 5 bases between the two ends. The CDR3 is made up of 13 amino acids.

V and J are TRBV2 and TRBJ2-1; 8 bases match TRBD2. The CDR3 runs 15 residues. J lost 9 bases, V lost 3 bases, and 10 bases had no gene match. Germline V gene lookup returns CDR1 SNHLY and CDR2 FYNNEI. CDR3 sequence reads: CASSEELAVMGEQFF. Written as DNA, the CDR3 is TGTGCCAGCAGTGAGGAACTAGCGGTTATGGGTGAGCAGTTCTTC.

This chain joins TRBV5-8 and TRBJ1-4, with a weak D call TRBD1 (5 bases). The CDR3 is 16 residues long. V was shortened by 3 bases and J by 8 bases, with 20 bases between the two germline ends. Per germline, CDR1 SGHTS and CDR2 YDEGEE. The CDR3 loop reads CASSWSGRGTSEKLFF. DNA of the CDR3: TGTGCCAGCAGCTGGAGTGGTAGGGGAACTAGCGAAAAACTGTTTTTT.

The V and J genes are TRBV28 and TRBJ1-5; D is unclear. Germline V gene sequence: CDR1 MDHEN, CDR2 SYDVKM. There are 13 residues in the CDR3. V lost 6 bases to trimming and J lost 5 bases, with 11 bases between them. Here the CDR3 DNA reads TGTGCCAGCAGCCCGATAATGGATCAGCCCCAGCATTTT. Translation gives CASSPIMDQPQHF.

The chain is built from TRBV2 and TRBJ1-6; no clear D. The CDR3 contains 17 residues. CDR1 is SNHLY, CDR2 FYNNEI, per germline. Deletions cut 3 bases from V and 10 bases from J, with 22 bases between. The chain's CDR3 is CASSDDPDWQTGSPLHF. CDR3 DNA: TGTGCCAGCAGTGACGACCCGGACTGGCAAACGGGCTCACCCCTCCACTTT.

The chain combines TRBV29-1 with TRBJ2-7; D not resolved. V shed 5 bases and J shed 3 bases, with 11 bases lying between them. This CDR3 comprises 12 residues. The V gene's germline CDR1 is SQVTM and CDR2 ANQGSEA. The CDR3 bases are TGCAGCGTTCGAGACGGTCTCTACGAGCAGTACTTC. As protein: CSVRDGLYEQYF.

The J gene is TRBJ1-2, the V gene TRBV19; D is ambiguous. V was cut by 6 bases and J by 5 bases, with 16 bases left in between. Looked up from germline, CDR1 is LNHDA and CDR2 is SQIVND (reference sequence). The CDR3 contains 14 residues. The CDR3 protein is CASSAKGSLYGYTF. For the CDR3, the DNA is TGTGCCAGTAGCGCGAAGGGTAGTTTGTATGGCTACACCTTC. The variable domain in full, completed from reference TRBV19 and TRBJ1-2, reads DGGITQSPKYLFRKEGQNVTLSCEQNLNHDAMYWYRQDPGQGLRLIYYSQIVNDFQKGDIAEGYSVSREKKESFPLTVTSAQKNPTAFYLCASSAKGSLYGYTFGSGTRLTVV.

This clone appeared a single time. CDR3 protein: CASSLQGGTYEQYF. As DNA, the CDR3 is TGCGCCAGCAGCTTGCAGGGAGGAACCTACGAGCAGTACTTC. This chain joins TRBV5-1 and TRBJ2-7; D is possibly TRBD2 (6 bases). There are 14 residues in the CDR3. V dropped 1 base and J dropped 2 bases, with 10 bases sitting between them. CDR1 and CDR2 from the germline V gene are SGHRS and YFSETQ.

This clone was observed a single time. V is TRBV7-6 and J is TRBJ2-1; D ambiguous. CDR3 length: 16 amino acids. The germline V and J ends were trimmed by 3 bases and 6 bases, with 18 bases remaining between them. CDR1 and CDR2 (germline): SGHVS, FNYEAQ. The DNA for the CDR3 is TGTGCCAGCAGCTTCGCCACCTTCCTCGGCTTCAATGAGCAGTTCTTC. Encoded protein: CASSFATFLGFNEQFF. The whole variable domain, remainder taken from reference TRBV7-6 and TRBJ2-1, is GAGVSQSPRYKVTKRGQDVALRCDPISGHVSLYWYRQALGQGPEFLTYFNYEAQQDKSGLPNDRFSAERPEGSISTLTIQRTEQRDSAMYRCASSFATFLGFNEQFFGPGTRLTVL.

The chain carries TRBV20-1 and TRBJ2-5; D is unclear. Germline lookup yields CDR1 DFQATT and CDR2 SNEGSKA (reference sequence). Trimming removed 6 bases from V and 1 base from J, with 6 bases in between. The CDR3 contains 11 residues. This chain's CDR3 is CSAHVQETQYF. The CDR3 DNA reads TGCAGTGCACACGTCCAAGAGACCCAGTACTTC.

The chain carries TRBV10-3 and TRBJ1-5; D gene uncertain. There are 13 residues in the CDR3. Germline V gene lookup returns CDR1 ENHRY and CDR2 SYGVKD. Trimming cost V 6 bases and J 3 bases, with 9 bases left between them. For the CDR3, the DNA is TGTGCCATCAGGCCCGATATCAATCAGCCCCAGCATTTT. Its protein product is CAIRPDINQPQHF.

The chain uses TRBV2 and TRBJ2-7, with TRBD2 matching 9 bases. The CDR3 runs 16 residues. Per germline, CDR1 SNHLY and CDR2 FYNNEI. Trimming cost V 6 bases and J 2 bases; bases outside gene matches: 11. As DNA, the CDR3 is TGTGCCAGCAGCGTCCCCTTTAGCGGGAGCCCCTACGAGCAGTACTTC. Its protein is CASSVPFSGSPYEQYF.

Only a few counts were recorded for this clone. V usage is TRBV14 and J usage is TRBJ1-2, with D hard to call. The CDR3 consists of 14 residues. The V gene's germline CDR1 is SGHDN and CDR2 FVKESK. The ends were cut back, 2 bases at V and 4 bases at J, with 11 bases in the middle. CDR3 region: CASSQFDGTYGYTF. In nucleotides, the CDR3 is TGTGCCAGCAGCCAATTTGACGGAACCTATGGCTACACCTTC.